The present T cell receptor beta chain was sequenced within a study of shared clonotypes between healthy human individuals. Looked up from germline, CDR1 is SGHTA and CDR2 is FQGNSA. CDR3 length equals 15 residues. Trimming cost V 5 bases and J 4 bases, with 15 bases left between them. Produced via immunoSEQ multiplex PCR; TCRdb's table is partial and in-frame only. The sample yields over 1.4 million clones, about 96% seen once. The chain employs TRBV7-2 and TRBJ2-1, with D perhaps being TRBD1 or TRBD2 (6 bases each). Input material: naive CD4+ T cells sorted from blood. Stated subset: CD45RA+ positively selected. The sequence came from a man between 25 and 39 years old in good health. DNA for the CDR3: TGTGCCAGCAGCCCCTTGGGGGGCGCTTACAATGAGCAGTTCTTC. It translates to CASSPLGGAYNEQFF.